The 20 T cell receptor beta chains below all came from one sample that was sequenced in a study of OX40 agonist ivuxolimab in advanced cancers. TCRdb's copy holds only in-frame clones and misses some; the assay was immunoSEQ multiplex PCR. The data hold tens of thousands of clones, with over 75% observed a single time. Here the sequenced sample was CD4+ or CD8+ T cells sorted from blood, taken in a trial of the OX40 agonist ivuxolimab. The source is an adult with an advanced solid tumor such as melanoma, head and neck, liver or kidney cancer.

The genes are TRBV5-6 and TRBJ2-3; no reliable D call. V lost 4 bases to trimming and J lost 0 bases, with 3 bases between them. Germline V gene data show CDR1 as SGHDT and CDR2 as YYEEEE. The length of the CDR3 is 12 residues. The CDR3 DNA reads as TGTGCCAGCAGCCTCAGCACAGATACGCAGTATTTT. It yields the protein CASSLSTDTQYF.

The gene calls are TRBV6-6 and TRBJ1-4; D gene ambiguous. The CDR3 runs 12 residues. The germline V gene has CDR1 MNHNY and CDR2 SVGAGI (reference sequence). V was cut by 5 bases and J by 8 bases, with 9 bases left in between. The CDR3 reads CASSPSREKLFF. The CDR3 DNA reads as TGTGCCAGCAGTCCCTCGAGGGAAAAACTGTTTTTT.

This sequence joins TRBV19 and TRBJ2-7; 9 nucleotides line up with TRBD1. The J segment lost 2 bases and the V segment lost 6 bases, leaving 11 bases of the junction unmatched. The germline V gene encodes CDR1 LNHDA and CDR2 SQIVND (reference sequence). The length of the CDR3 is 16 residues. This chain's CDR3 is CASRAAPGTGTYEQYF. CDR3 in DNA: TGTGCCAGTAGAGCGGCCCCCGGGACAGGGACCTACGAGCAGTACTTC.

The CDR3: CASSLSTGAIYEQYF. The CDR3 coding sequence is TGTGCCAGCAGCCTCAGCACAGGGGCCATCTACGAGCAGTACTTC. V is TRBV6-5 and J is TRBJ2-7; TRBD1 aligns across 7 bases. J was trimmed by 3 bases and V by 6 bases; bases with no gene match: 11. This CDR3 region has 15 residues. The germline V gene encodes CDR1 MNHEY and CDR2 SVGAGI.

CDR3 DNA sequence: TGTGCCAGTAGTATTGGGACACCAGCTTCCTACGAGCAGTACTTC. The encoded protein is CASSIGTPASYEQYF. The chain carries TRBV19 and TRBJ2-7, with D maybe TRBD1 (6 bases). The germline V gene has CDR1 LNHDA and CDR2 SQIVND (reference sequence). V was shortened by 3 bases and J by 1 base, with 13 bases between the two germline ends. CDR3 length equals 15 residues.

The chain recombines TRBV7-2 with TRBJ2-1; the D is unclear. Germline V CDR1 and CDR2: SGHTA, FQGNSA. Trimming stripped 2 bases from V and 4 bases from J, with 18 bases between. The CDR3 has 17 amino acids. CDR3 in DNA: TGTGCCAGCAGCTTAAAGCTCCCCCCCAGGATTTACAATGAGCAGTTCTTC. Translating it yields CASSLKLPPRIYNEQFF.

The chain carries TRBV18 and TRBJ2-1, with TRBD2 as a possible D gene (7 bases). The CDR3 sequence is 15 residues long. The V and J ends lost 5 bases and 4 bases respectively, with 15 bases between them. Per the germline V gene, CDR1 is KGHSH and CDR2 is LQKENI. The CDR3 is CASSENREGYNEQFF. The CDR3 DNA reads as TGTGCCAGCTCAGAAAACAGGGAGGGGTACAATGAGCAGTTCTTC.

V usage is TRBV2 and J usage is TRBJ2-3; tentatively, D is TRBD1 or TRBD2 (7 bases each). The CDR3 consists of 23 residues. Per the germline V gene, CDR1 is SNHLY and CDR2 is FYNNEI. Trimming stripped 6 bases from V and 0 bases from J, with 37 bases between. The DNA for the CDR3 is TGTGCCAGCAGCTACAGTCCGACAGGGAGGGTCTTTTGGGAGCGGATTAGCACAGATACGCAGTATTTT. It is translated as CASSYSPTGRVFWERISTDTQYF.

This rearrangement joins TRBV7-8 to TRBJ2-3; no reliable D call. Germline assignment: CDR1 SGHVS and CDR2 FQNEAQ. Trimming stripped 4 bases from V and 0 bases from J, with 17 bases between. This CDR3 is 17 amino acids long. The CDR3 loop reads CASSSLGPKPSTDTQYF. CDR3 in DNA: TGTGCCAGCAGCTCCTTGGGCCCGAAACCTAGCACAGATACGCAGTATTTT.

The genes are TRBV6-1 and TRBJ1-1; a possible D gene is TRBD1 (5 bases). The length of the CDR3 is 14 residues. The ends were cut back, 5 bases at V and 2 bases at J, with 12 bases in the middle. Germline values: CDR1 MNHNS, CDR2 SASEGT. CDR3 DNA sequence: TGTGCCAGCAGTTTAACTAGGGGAAACACTGAAGCTTTCTTT. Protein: CASSLTRGNTEAFF.

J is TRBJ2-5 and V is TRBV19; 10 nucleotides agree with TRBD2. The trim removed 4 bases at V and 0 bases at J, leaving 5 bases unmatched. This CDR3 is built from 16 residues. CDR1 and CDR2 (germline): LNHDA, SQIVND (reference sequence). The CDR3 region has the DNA TGTGCCAGTAGTAGAAGACTAGCGGGTAACCAAGAGACCCAGTACTTC. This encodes CASSRRLAGNQETQYF.

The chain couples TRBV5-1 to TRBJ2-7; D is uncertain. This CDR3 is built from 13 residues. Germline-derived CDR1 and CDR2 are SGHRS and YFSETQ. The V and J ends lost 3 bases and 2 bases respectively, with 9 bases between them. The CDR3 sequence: CASSWTATYEQYF. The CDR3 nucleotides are TGCGCCAGCAGCTGGACCGCTACCTACGAGCAGTACTTC.

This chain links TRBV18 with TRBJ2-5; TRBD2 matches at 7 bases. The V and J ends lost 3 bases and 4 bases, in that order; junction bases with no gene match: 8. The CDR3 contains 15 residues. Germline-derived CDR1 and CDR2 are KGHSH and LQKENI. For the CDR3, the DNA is TGTGCCAGCTCACCGGCGGGAGAAGGCGGAGAGACCCAGTACTTC. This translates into CASSPAGEGGETQYF. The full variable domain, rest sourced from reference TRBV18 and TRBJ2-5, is NAGVMQNPRHLVRRRGQEARLRCSPMKGHSHVYWYRQLPEEGLKFMVYLQKENIIDESGMPKERFSAEFPKEGPSILRIQQVVRGDSAAYFCASSPAGEGGETQYFGPGTRLLVL.

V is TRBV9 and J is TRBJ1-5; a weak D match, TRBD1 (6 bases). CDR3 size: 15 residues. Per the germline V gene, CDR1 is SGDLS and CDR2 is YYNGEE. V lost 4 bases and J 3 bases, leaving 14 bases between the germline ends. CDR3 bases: TGTGCCAGCAGCTTAGACGGGGGGCTCAATCAGCCCCAGCATTTT. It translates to CASSLDGGLNQPQHF. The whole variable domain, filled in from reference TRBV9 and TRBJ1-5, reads DSGVTQTPKHLITATGQRVTLRCSPRSGDLSVYWYQQSLDQGLQFLIQYYNGEERAKGNILERFSAQQFPDLHSELNLSSLELGDSALYFCASSLDGGLNQPQHFGDGTRLSIL.

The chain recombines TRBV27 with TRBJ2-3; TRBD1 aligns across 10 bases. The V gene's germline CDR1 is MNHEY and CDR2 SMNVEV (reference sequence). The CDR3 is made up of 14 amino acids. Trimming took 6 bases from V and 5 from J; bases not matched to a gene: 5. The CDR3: CASRRDRGRDTQYF. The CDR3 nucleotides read TGTGCCAGCAGACGGGACAGGGGTAGAGATACGCAGTATTTT.

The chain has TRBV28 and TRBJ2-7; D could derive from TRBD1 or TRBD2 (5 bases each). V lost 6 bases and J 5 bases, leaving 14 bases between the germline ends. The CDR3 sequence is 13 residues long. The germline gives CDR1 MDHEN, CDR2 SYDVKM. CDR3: CASSLLGVDEQYF. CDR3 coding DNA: TGTGCCAGCAGCCTACTAGGGGTTGACGAGCAGTACTTC.

CDR3 residues: CASSYEREAGEQFF. The CDR3 coding sequence is TGTGCCAGCAGTTACGAGCGGGAGGCGGGTGAGCAGTTCTTC. V is TRBV6-5 and J is TRBJ2-1; 9 bases align to TRBD2. This CDR3 contains 14 residues. V lost 2 bases and J lost 9; bases outside the gene matches: 5. The germline CDR1 and CDR2 sequences are MNHEY and SVGAGI.

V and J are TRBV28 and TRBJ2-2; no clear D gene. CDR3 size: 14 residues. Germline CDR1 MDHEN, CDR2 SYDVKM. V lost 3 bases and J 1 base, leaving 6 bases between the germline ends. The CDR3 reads CASSFTWNTGELFF. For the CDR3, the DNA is TGTGCCAGCAGTTTCACATGGAACACCGGGGAGCTGTTTTTT. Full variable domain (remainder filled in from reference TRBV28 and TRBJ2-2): DVKVTQSSRYLVKRTGEKVFLECVQDMDHENMFWYRQDPGLGLRLIYFSYDVKMKEKGDIPEGYSVSREKKERFSLILESASTNQTSMYLCASSFTWNTGELFFGEGSRLTVL.

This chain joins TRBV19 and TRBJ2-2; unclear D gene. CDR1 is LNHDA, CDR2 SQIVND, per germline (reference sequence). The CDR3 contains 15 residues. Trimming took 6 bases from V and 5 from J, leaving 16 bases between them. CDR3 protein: CASSTTGPKTGELFF. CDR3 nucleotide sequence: TGTGCCAGTAGCACCACCGGACCCAAGACCGGGGAGCTGTTTTTT.

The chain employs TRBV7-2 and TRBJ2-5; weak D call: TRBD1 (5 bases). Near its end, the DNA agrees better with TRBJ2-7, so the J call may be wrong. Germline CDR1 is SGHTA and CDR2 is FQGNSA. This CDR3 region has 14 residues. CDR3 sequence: CASSLGQSSYEQYF. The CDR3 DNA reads TGTGCCAGCAGCTTAGGACAGAGCTCCTACGAGCAGTACTTC.